These 13 T cell receptor beta chains share one sample of origin, sequenced in a study of regulatory T cells in long-lasting Graves disease. For TCR beta, libraries came from iRepertoire HTBI primers and Arm-PCR of CDR3 regions. Using its own MiXCR run on the multiplex PCR reads, TCRdb lists one record per CDR3 protein. The sample comprises 440,000 or so distinct CDR3 sequences, just under 15% of which are singletons, and around 15% rests with the top ten. The time point here: newly diagnosed GD, antithyroid drugs for less than 3 months. Following extraction of RNA from PBMCs, that RNA was used to make the TCR library. The data were also submitted as part of a second study, on T cells in Graves' hyperthyroidism and ophthalmopathy.

The starting material was peripheral blood mononuclear cells (PBMCs), obtained at new diagnosis, from a patient treated with antithyroid drugs. All receptors come from a woman aged 25 to 39 with Graves disease.

This clonotype has more than one count but fewer than ten. This CDR3 reads CASSPYRRYGYTF. In nucleotides, the CDR3 is TGTGCCAGCAGCCCGTACCGCAGATATGGCTACACCTTC. This sequence joins TRBV6-2 or TRBV6-3 and TRBJ1-2; no definite D call. The CDR3 covers 13 residues. Germline values: CDR1 MNHEY, CDR2 SVGEGT. V lost 6 bases to trimming and J lost 5 bases, with 13 bases between them.

Only a few counts were recorded for this clonotype. This rearrangement joins TRBV19 to TRBJ1-5; D may be TRBD1 (5 bases). Trimming removed 3 bases at V and 4 bases at J, with 10 bases between. Germline CDR1 LNHDA, CDR2 SQIVND (reference sequence). The CDR3 length is 14 residues. The CDR3 DNA reads TGTGCCAGTAGTATCGACAGCGTAAATCAGCCCCAGCATTTT. Residues: CASSIDSVNQPQHF.

This clonotype was observed a handful of times. The chain is built from TRBV6-1 and TRBJ1-1; 8 bases are shared with TRBD1. The CDR3 is 14 residues long. J was trimmed by 8 bases and V by 6 bases; bases with no gene match: 11. The germline CDR1 and CDR2 sequences are MNHNS and SASEGT. CDR3 sequence reads: CASRDNRGNAEAFF. CDR3 DNA sequence: TGTGCCAGCAGAGATAACAGGGGGAATGCCGAAGCTTTCTTT.

This clonotype has only a few counts. V gene TRBV20-1 combines with J gene TRBJ2-5; 7 bases are shared with TRBD2. Germline CDR1 is DFQATT and CDR2 is SNEGSKA (reference sequence). CDR3 length equals 14 residues. V trimming: 5 bases; J trimming: 5 bases; junction bases outside the gene matches: 11. CDR3 nucleotide sequence: TGCAGTGCTCGCTCAACGGGAGGATCGGAGACCCAGTACTTC. Its translation: CSARSTGGSETQYF.

This clonotype was observed many times. The V gene is TRBV20-1, the J gene TRBJ2-3, with 8 bases that match TRBD2. The CDR3 runs 15 residues. V dropped 0 bases and J dropped 3; count of bases not matched to a gene: 5. Germline V gene sequence: CDR1 DFQATT, CDR2 SNEGSKA (reference sequence). The CDR3 loop reads CSARESAGGTDTQYF. CDR3 in DNA: TGCAGTGCTAGAGAAAGCGCGGGAGGAACAGATACGCAGTATTTT.

This clonotype came up a few times. This chain joins TRBV4-1 and TRBJ2-7, with 7 bases that match TRBD2. Trimming removed 2 bases from V and 2 bases from J; junction bases left unmatched: 6. Per germline, CDR1 MGHRA and CDR2 YSYEKL. This CDR3 has 15 residues. CDR3 bases: TGCGCCAGCAGCCAACTCGCGGGAGAGGCCTACGAGCAGTACTTC. This translates into CASSQLAGEAYEQYF.

The table lists this clonotype with a few counts. This sequence joins TRBV3-1 and TRBJ1-4, with unresolved D. This CDR3 region has 16 residues. The V end lost 0 bases, the J end lost 4 bases, and 12 bases lay between the germline ends. CDR1 is LGHDT and CDR2 is YNNKEL in the germline V gene (reference sequence). The chain's CDR3 is CASSQERRALNEKLFF. The CDR3 nucleotides read TGTGCCAGCAGCCAAGAGCGCCGGGCGCTTAATGAAAAACTGTTTTTT.

This clonotype showed up many times. DNA for the CDR3: TGTGCCAGCAGTTCCGTGGTGGGGGGCTGGAGCAATCAGCCCCAGCATTTT. It codes for CASSSVVGGWSNQPQHF. This chain links TRBV28 with TRBJ1-5; D may be TRBD1 (6 bases). V was cut by 4 bases and J by 1 base, with 17 bases left in between. Germline-derived CDR1 and CDR2 are MDHEN and SYDVKM. The CDR3 is 17 residues long. The full variable domain, in which reference TRBV28 and TRBJ1-5 provide the parts outside the CDR3, is DVKVTQSSRYLVKRTGEKVFLECVQDMDHENMFWYRQDPGLGLRLIYFSYDVKMKEKGDIPEGYSVSREKKERFSLILESASTNQTSMYLCASSSVVGGWSNQPQHFGDGTRLSIL.

A few counts support this clonotype. V usage is TRBV5-1 and J usage is TRBJ2-1, with TRBD2 identical over 13 bases. V shed 2 bases, J shed 7 bases, and the junction held 9 bases outside the gene matches. Per germline, CDR1 SGHRS and CDR2 YFSETQ. This CDR3 contains 17 residues. CDR3 residues: CASSLRGGTSGKNEQFF. As DNA, the CDR3 is TGCGCCAGCAGCTTAAGGGGGGGGACTAGCGGGAAGAATGAGCAGTTCTTC.

The sample holds many counts of this clonotype. This rearrangement joins TRBV20-1 to TRBJ2-7, with 10 bases that match TRBD2. The germline CDR1 and CDR2 sequences are DFQATT and SNEGSKA (reference sequence). CDR3 length: 13 residues. J gave up 6 bases and V 6 bases, and 8 bases lay outside the gene matches. CDR3 in DNA: TGCAGTGCAGTGGGGACTAGCGCTTCCGAGCAGTACTTC. Protein: CSAVGTSASEQYF.

Concerning this clonotype: Just one base apart from a much larger clone, this may be a read error. The chain combines TRBV18 with TRBJ1-5; D is undetermined. Germline CDR1 reads KGHSH; CDR2 reads LQKENI. This CDR3 spans 16 amino acids. The CDR3 loop is CTSSPNGREVDQPQHF. DNA of the CDR3: TGTACCAGCTCCCCAAACGGACGGGAAGTTGATCAGCCCCAGCATTTT.

At least ten counts were recorded for this clonotype. This chain connects TRBV7-9 to TRBJ2-1, with D possibly TRBD2 on 5 matching bases. The CDR3 contains 12 residues. Germline CDR1 is SEHNR and CDR2 is FQNEAQ (reference sequence). V lost 8 bases, J lost 8 bases, and 13 bases lay in between. As DNA, the CDR3 is TGTGCCAGCGATCTCAGCGGTTATGAGCAGTTCTTC. It encodes CASDLSGYEQFF.

This clonotype was seen ten or more times. V usage is TRBV20-1 and J usage is TRBJ1-2; D call uncertain. Germline V gene lookup returns CDR1 DFQATT and CDR2 SNEGSKA (reference sequence). Trimming pared 7 bases from V and 8 bases from J, leaving 17 bases between. There are 12 residues in the CDR3. The DNA of the CDR3 is TGCAGTGGACTCCATGTGGCGCGCGGCTACACCTTC. Its protein is CSGLHVARGYTF.